These 26 T cell receptor beta chains were sequenced from one sample in a study of OX40 agonist ivuxolimab in advanced cancers. Clones were read by immunoSEQ multiplex PCR, and TCRdb kept only the in-frame ones, dropping some. The sample includes some 65,000 clones, approximately 86% of them seen just once. Sequenced here: CD4+ or CD8+ T cells sorted from blood, sampled in a trial of the OX40 agonist ivuxolimab. These receptors all stem from an adult with an advanced solid tumor such as melanoma, head and neck, liver or kidney cancer.

The genes are TRBV6-4 and TRBJ2-7; D tentatively reads TRBD1 or TRBD2 (5 bases each). This CDR3 contains 17 residues. V lost 3 bases and J 6 bases, leaving 24 bases between the germline ends. Germline assignment: CDR1 MRHNA and CDR2 SNTAGT. The CDR3 protein is CASSDARSLGVLCEQYF. The CDR3 bases are TGTGCCAGCAGTGATGCACGAAGTTTGGGGGTACTTTGCGAGCAGTACTTC.

This clone has only a few counts. V usage is TRBV5-1 and J usage is TRBJ1-6, with no clear D. This CDR3 comprises 15 residues. V was cut by 0 bases and J by 6 bases, with 10 bases left in between. The germline V gene encodes CDR1 SGHRS and CDR2 YFSETQ. The CDR3 bases are TGCGCCAGCAGCTTGGCGGTGGTGTCTAATTCACCCCTCCACTTT. Encoded protein: CASSLAVVSNSPLHF.

Regarding this clone: This sample includes further DNA sequences coding for the same CDR3. The rearrangement links TRBV28 to TRBJ1-5; D is possibly TRBD1 (6 bases). V was cut by 6 bases and J by 6 bases, with 15 bases left in between. Germline V gene sequence: CDR1 MDHEN, CDR2 SYDVKM. The CDR3 runs 14 residues. The CDR3 nucleotides are TGTGCCAGCAGCTCGGGGGGCGGGGGTCAGCCCCAGCATTTT. This gives the protein CASSSGGGGQPQHF.

This sequence joins TRBV6-6 and TRBJ1-3; the match to TRBD1 covers 9 bases. This CDR3 region has 14 residues. Germline lookup yields CDR1 MNHNY and CDR2 SVGAGI (reference sequence). V lost 5 bases, J lost 7 bases, and 6 bases stayed unmatched. The CDR3 loop is CASSPRTGVNTIYF. The CDR3 DNA is TGTGCCAGCAGTCCCCGGACAGGGGTGAACACCATATATTTT.

In this sample, this clone turned up a few times. This chain links TRBV25-1 with TRBJ1-1; 9 bases match TRBD1. The J segment lost 3 bases and the V segment lost 5 bases, leaving 4 bases of the junction unmatched. This CDR3 is 14 amino acids long. CDR1 is MGHDK and CDR2 is SYGVNS in the germline V gene. CDR3 in DNA: TGTGCCAGCAGTTTTTACAGGGGGCACACTGAAGCTTTCTTT. It translates to CASSFYRGHTEAFF. Drawing the rest from reference TRBV25-1 and TRBJ1-1, the complete variable domain is EADIYQTPRYLVIGTGKKITLECSQTMGHDKMYWYQQDPGMELHLIHYSYGVNSTEKGDLSSESTVSRIRTEHFPLTLESARPSHTSQYLCASSFYRGHTEAFFGQGTRLTVV.

J is TRBJ1-2 and V is TRBV6-1; D remains unclear. The CDR3 has 13 amino acids. The V end was cut by 2 bases, the J end by 8 bases, with 12 bases between. Germline-derived CDR1 and CDR2 are MNHNS and SASEGT. CDR3 loop: CASSELRVGGYTF. In DNA, the CDR3 is TGTGCCAGCAGTGAATTAAGGGTGGGCGGCTACACCTTC.

In DNA, the CDR3 is TGTGCCAGCAGCTTAGAAGCGGGAGGTGGCACCTACGAGCAGTACTTC. This sequence encodes CASSLEAGGGTYEQYF. J is TRBJ2-7 and V is TRBV11-3; 9 nucleotides align to TRBD2. V lost 0 bases to trimming and J lost 2 bases; unmatched junction nucleotides: 5. This CDR3 spans 16 amino acids. Germline lookup yields CDR1 SGHNT and CDR2 YENEEA.

J is TRBJ2-3 and V is TRBV7-6; maybe TRBD2 (7 bases). V dropped 1 base and J dropped 1 base, with 9 bases sitting between them. CDR3 length: 15 residues. The germline CDR1 and CDR2 sequences are SGHVS and FNYEAQ. The CDR3 region has the DNA TGTGCCAGCAGCTTAGGGGAGGGGGGCACAGATACGCAGTATTTT. It translates to CASSLGEGGTDTQYF.

V usage is TRBV11-3 and J usage is TRBJ1-2; D remains ambiguous. Germline lookup yields CDR1 SGHNT and CDR2 YENEEA. V was trimmed by 1 base and J by 7 bases, leaving 7 bases between them. This CDR3 is 12 amino acids long. CDR3 DNA sequence: TGTGCCAGCAGCTTAGGAAGTCGTGGCTACACCTTC. Amino acid sequence: CASSLGSRGYTF.

This rearrangement joins TRBV7-3 to TRBJ1-5, with TRBD1 matching 8 bases. From germline, CDR1 is SGHTA and CDR2 FQGTGA. CDR3 length: 13 residues. V shed 2 bases and J 6 bases; nucleotides not matched to a gene: 0. For the CDR3, the DNA is TGTGCCAGCAGCTTAGACAGGGGTCAGCCCCAGCATTTT. It translates to CASSLDRGQPQHF.

This clone was recorded only once. V gene TRBV4-1 combines with J gene TRBJ1-1; 8 positions match TRBD1. This CDR3 is 14 amino acids long. The ends lost 1 base at V and 5 bases at J; junction bases unmatched: 3. In germline, CDR1 is MGHRA, CDR2 YSYEKL. CDR3 sequence: CASSQVTGGTEAFF. The DNA of the CDR3 is TGCGCCAGCAGCCAAGTCACAGGGGGGACTGAAGCTTTCTTT.

The CDR3 reads CASSPVDRGNTEAFF. In DNA form, the CDR3 reads TGTGCCAGCTCCCCCGTGGACAGGGGAAACACTGAAGCTTTCTTT. The chain is built from TRBV11-2 and TRBJ1-1; 9 nucleotides align to TRBD1. The germline V gene encodes CDR1 SGHAT and CDR2 FQNNGV. Trimming at V came to 8 bases and at J to 2 bases, leaving 9 bases not matched to a gene. The length of the CDR3 is 15 residues.

As concerns this clone: A junction boundary mismatches the germline segment, possibly from a read error. The sample has other DNA sequences that encode this CDR3 too. V gene TRBV11-3 combines with J gene TRBJ2-7; D is perhaps TRBD1 (5 bases). The CDR3 has 14 amino acids. Germline CDR1 SGHNT, CDR2 YENEEA. Here the CDR3 DNA reads TGTGCCAGCAGCCTAGAAACAGGATCCTACGAGCAGTACTTC. It yields the protein CASSLETGSYEQYF.

The chain couples TRBV4-1 to TRBJ1-4; D remains ambiguous. The length of the CDR3 is 14 residues. In germline, CDR1 is MGHRA, CDR2 YSYEKL. V was trimmed by 3 bases and J by 0 bases, leaving 5 bases between them. This chain's CDR3 is CASSHQTTNEKLFF. CDR3 in DNA: TGCGCCAGCAGCCACCAGACAACTAATGAAAAACTGTTTTTT.

The chain carries TRBV27 and TRBJ1-6, with D uncertain. CDR3 size: 15 residues. Germline V gives CDR1 MNHEY, CDR2 SMNVEV (reference sequence). V shed 5 bases and J shed 0 bases, with 8 bases lying between them. CDR3 sequence (DNA): TGTGCCAGCAGTCCGGCCAGCTCCTATAATTCACCCCTCCACTTT. Translation gives CASSPASSYNSPLHF.

This sequence joins TRBV11-3 and TRBJ2-6; no firm D call. CDR1 is SGHNT, CDR2 YENEEA, per germline. This CDR3 is 17 amino acids long. V dropped 1 base and J dropped 0 bases, with 10 bases sitting between them. The CDR3: CASSLVRSFSGANVLTF. DNA for the CDR3: TGTGCCAGCAGCTTAGTACGGAGTTTCTCTGGGGCCAACGTCCTGACTTTC.

The chain employs TRBV7-2 and TRBJ1-2; the D gene is possibly TRBD1 (5 bases). The V end was cut by 1 base, the J end by 0 bases, with 15 bases between. CDR3 length: 17 amino acids. Germline values: CDR1 SGHTA, CDR2 FQGNSA. The CDR3 is CASSLDGGSTPNYGYTF. Here the CDR3 DNA reads TGTGCCAGCAGCTTAGATGGGGGTAGTACCCCTAACTATGGCTACACCTTC.

This clone was counted between two and nine times. J is TRBJ2-1 and V is TRBV4-1, with TRBD1 matching 12 bases. The ends lost 3 bases at V and 7 bases at J; junction bases unmatched: 7. The CDR3 totals 16 residues. CDR1 is MGHRA and CDR2 is YSYEKL in the germline V gene. CDR3 region: CASSQGTGGARNEQFF. The CDR3 nucleotides read TGCGCCAGCAGCCAGGGGACAGGGGGCGCGAGGAATGAGCAGTTCTTC.

V is TRBV30 and J is TRBJ2-6, with D maybe TRBD1 (5 bases). The CDR3 extends over 14 amino acids. V lost 3 bases and J lost 1, with 7 bases in between. In germline, CDR1 is GTSNPN, CDR2 SVGIG (reference sequence). Here the CDR3 reads CAWSKGSGANVLTF. CDR3 nucleotides: TGTGCCTGGAGCAAGGGGTCTGGGGCCAACGTCCTGACTTTC.

The chain carries TRBV19 and TRBJ2-2; D not resolved. This CDR3 has 12 amino acids. V lost 9 bases to trimming and J lost 4 bases, with 9 bases between them. Germline assignment: CDR1 LNHDA and CDR2 SQIVND (reference sequence). The CDR3 protein is CASTSSTGELFF. CDR3 nucleotides: TGTGCCAGCACCTCCTCCACCGGGGAGCTGTTTTTT.

This clone was counted once. The V gene is TRBV5-1, the J gene TRBJ1-4; 8 bases are shared with TRBD1. The V gene's germline CDR1 is SGHRS and CDR2 YFSETQ. The ends lost 4 bases at V and 0 bases at J; junction bases unmatched: 2. The CDR3 sequence is 15 residues long. The CDR3 protein is CASSQGATTNEKLFF. Written as DNA, the CDR3 is TGCGCCAGCAGCCAGGGGGCCACAACTAATGAAAAACTGTTTTTT. The whole variable domain, filled in from reference TRBV5-1 and TRBJ1-4, reads KAGVTQTPRYLIKTRGQQVTLSCSPISGHRSVSWYQQTPGQGLQFLFEYFSETQRNKGNFPGRFSGRQFSNSRSEMNVSTLELGDSALYLCASSQGATTNEKLFFGSGTQLSVL.

The chain joins TRBV5-6 to TRBJ2-5; D is unclear. Trimming shortened V by 5 bases and J by 4 bases, and 6 bases separated the two germline ends. The CDR3 extends over 11 amino acids. Germline-derived CDR1 and CDR2 are SGHDT and YYEEEE. CDR3 coding DNA: TGTGCCAGCAGTGTAGCAGAGACCCAGTACTTC. This gives the protein CASSVAETQYF.

The chain recombines TRBV30 with TRBJ2-5, with 11 bases identical to TRBD2. V was clipped by 3 bases and J by 6 bases; unmatched bases: 6. CDR1 is GTSNPN and CDR2 is SVGIG in the germline V gene (reference sequence). This CDR3 spans 14 amino acids. The CDR3 nucleotides read TGTGCCTGGAGAACTAGCGGGAGTTCAAAGACCCAGTACTTC. It yields the protein CAWRTSGSSKTQYF.

The rearrangement uses TRBV11-2 and TRBJ2-7; D not certain. Germline V gives CDR1 SGHAT, CDR2 FQNNGV. The CDR3 is 13 residues long. Trimming took 1 base from V and 4 from J, leaving 8 bases between them. DNA for the CDR3: TGTGCCAGCAGCTTAGCCACAGCATACGAGCAGTACTTC. It translates to CASSLATAYEQYF. The variable domain in full, with the rest retrieved from reference TRBV11-2 and TRBJ2-7, is EAGVAQSPRYKIIEKRQSVAFWCNPISGHATLYWYQQILGQGPKLLIQFQNNGVVDDSQLPKDRFSAERLKGVDSTLKIQPAKLEDSAVYLCASSLATAYEQYFGPGTRLTVT.

CDR3 DNA: TGTGCCAGCCTCGGGACAGGGCCCAAGTACGGTGAAAAACTGTTTTTT. Protein: CASLGTGPKYGEKLFF. The V and J genes are TRBV28 and TRBJ1-4, with 9 bases aligning to TRBD1. The germline V gene has CDR1 MDHEN and CDR2 SYDVKM. The CDR3 length is 16 residues. The ends lost 8 bases at V and 7 bases at J; junction bases unmatched: 14.

The V call is TRBV6-5, the J call TRBJ1-2, with no clear D. The length of the CDR3 is 13 residues. Germline CDR1 is MNHEY and CDR2 is SVGAGI. Trimming removed 5 bases from V and 2 bases from J, with 9 bases in between. The CDR3, as DNA: TGTGCCAGCAGTGAGCGGCAGAACTATGGCTACACCTTC. Protein sequence: CASSERQNYGYTF.